Included here is one T cell receptor (beta chain) sequence, with context. Antigen: not known. Specified treatment: roughly 20 received Ad26.COV2.S at low or high dose, single or two shots; roughly five received placebo; per-sample allocation not given. Specimens were obtained on day 63 following the first vaccine or placebo injection. The shot given was an Ad26 vector that makes Wuhan-strain SARS-CoV-2 spike. The data originate from a study of Ad26.COV2.S vaccination and SARS-CoV-2 variants. Turning to the study itself: The vaccine Ad26.COV2.S was put into the muscle once, or twice with 56 days between. Overall study results and limits: Breadth measured for non-spike TCRs was similar across vaccine and placebo recipients. There was reportedly substantial breadth in spike-specific CD8+ and CD4+ T cell responses after vaccination.

Method: immunoSEQ multiplex PCR; TCRdb's copy keeps in-frame clones and lacks some. The table lists 350,000 to 400,000 clones, around nine tenths of them singletons. Trimming pared 3 bases from V and 3 bases from J, leaving 14 bases between. The length of the CDR3 is 16 residues. Germline assignment: CDR1 LNHDA and CDR2 SQIVND (reference sequence). The source is a person between 18 and 65 years old who received the Ad26.COV2.S COVID-19 vaccine or a placebo. This chain uses TRBV19 with TRBJ1-4; D ambiguous. This sample comprised peripheral blood, obtained in a trial of Ad26.COV2.S vaccine versus placebo. The CDR3 here is CASSIELKLPNEKLFF. CDR3 DNA sequence: TGTGCCAGTAGTATTGAGTTGAAGCTTCCTAATGAAAAACTGTTTTTT. The entire variable domain, with the rest obtained from reference TRBV19 and TRBJ1-4, is as follows: DGGITQSPKYLFRKEGQNVTLSCEQNLNHDAMYWYRQDPGQGLRLIYYSQIVNDFQKGDIAEGYSVSREKKESFPLTVTSAQKNPTAFYLCASSIELKLPNEKLFFGSGTQLSVL.